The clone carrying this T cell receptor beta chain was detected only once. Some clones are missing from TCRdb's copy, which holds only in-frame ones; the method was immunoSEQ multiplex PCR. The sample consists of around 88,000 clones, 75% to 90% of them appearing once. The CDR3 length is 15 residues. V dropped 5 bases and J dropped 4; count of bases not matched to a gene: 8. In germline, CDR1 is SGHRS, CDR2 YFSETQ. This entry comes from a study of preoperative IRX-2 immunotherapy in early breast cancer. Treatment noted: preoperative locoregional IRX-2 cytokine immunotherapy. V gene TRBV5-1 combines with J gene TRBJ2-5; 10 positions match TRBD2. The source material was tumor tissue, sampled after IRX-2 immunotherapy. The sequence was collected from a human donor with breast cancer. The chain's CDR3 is CASSLGASGRETQYF. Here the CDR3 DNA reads TGCGCCAGCAGTCTGGGGGCTAGCGGGAGAGAGACCCAGTACTTC.